One sample yielded the 29 T cell receptor beta chains listed below, sequenced in a study of control samples from healthy donors and cancer patients. Clones were sequenced by immunoSEQ multiplex PCR, and TCRdb holds only the in-frame ones, with some missing. The table lists 140,000 to 150,000 clones, roughly 93% of them singletons. The sample was blood. These receptors originate from a man aged 18 to 30 in good health.

The V and J genes are TRBV30 and TRBJ1-1, with D possibly being TRBD1 (5 bases). This CDR3 contains 13 residues. V lost 2 bases, J lost 3 bases, and 10 bases lay in between. The germline V gene has CDR1 GTSNPN and CDR2 SVGIG (reference sequence). CDR3 in amino acids: CAWSRRGDTEAFF. CDR3 nucleotide sequence: TGTGCCTGGAGTAGGCGAGGGGACACTGAAGCTTTCTTT.

This sequence joins TRBV11-1 and TRBJ1-1; 9 bases match TRBD1. This CDR3 contains 16 residues. Per germline, CDR1 SGHAT and CDR2 FQDESV (reference sequence). Losses at the gene ends were 3 bases for V and 3 bases for J; bases not matched to a gene: 8. The CDR3 loop reads CASSFDSTGGYTEAFF. The DNA for the CDR3 is TGTGCCAGCAGCTTCGATTCGACAGGGGGGTACACTGAAGCTTTCTTT.

The rearrangement links TRBV5-4 to TRBJ2-1; D not certain. The CDR3 is 13 residues long. Trimming cost V 5 bases and J 4 bases, with 10 bases left between them. The V gene's germline CDR1 is SGHNT and CDR2 YYREEE (reference sequence). CDR3 amino acids: CASSKTQYNEQFF. In DNA, the CDR3 is TGTGCCAGCAGTAAAACTCAGTACAATGAGCAGTTCTTC.

The J gene is TRBJ1-4, the V gene TRBV4-2; no clear D gene. This CDR3 region has 14 residues. CDR1 is LGHNA and CDR2 is YNFKEQ in the germline V gene. V was pared by 4 bases and J by 12 bases, with 18 bases between. CDR3 sequence reads: CASSPREDPRELFF. The CDR3, as DNA: TGTGCCAGCAGCCCCCGTGAGGACCCCCGGGAACTGTTTTTT.

This clone was seen just once. The CDR3 loop reads CASSEGGRLETQYF. The DNA for the CDR3 is TGTGCCAGCAGCGAAGGGGGCAGGCTAGAGACCCAGTACTTC. The chain uses TRBV11-2 and TRBJ2-5; TRBD1 agrees at 7 bases. Germline CDR1 reads SGHAT; CDR2 reads FQNNGV. CDR3 length equals 14 residues. V lost 5 bases, J lost 4 bases, and 7 bases stayed unmatched.

This clone has only a few counts. The chain recombines TRBV6-2 or TRBV6-3 with TRBJ2-2; 10 nucleotides match TRBD2. Germline assignment: CDR1 MNHEY and CDR2 SVGEGT. J lost 3 bases, V lost 6 bases, and 4 bases had no gene match. CDR3 size: 15 residues. CDR3 bases: TGTGCCAGCAGCTGGACTAGCGGAGACACCGGGGAGCTGTTTTTT. Residues: CASSWTSGDTGELFF.

The chain links TRBV2 to TRBJ1-2; no clear D gene. Germline V gene sequence: CDR1 SNHLY, CDR2 FYNNEI. Trimming removed 0 bases at V and 8 bases at J, with 10 bases between. The CDR3 has 13 amino acids. The CDR3 protein is CASSEAIEGGYTF. As DNA, the CDR3 is TGTGCCAGCAGTGAAGCTATCGAAGGAGGCTACACCTTC.

This sequence joins TRBV11-2 and TRBJ1-1; D is undetermined. The CDR3 covers 14 residues. With 1 base removed from V and 5 bases from J, the gap between germline ends came to 11 bases. The germline gives CDR1 SGHAT, CDR2 FQNNGV. In DNA, the CDR3 is TGTGCCAGCAGCTTAGGGGTCTCTTGGACTGAAGCTTTCTTT. Its translation: CASSLGVSWTEAFF.

This chain joins TRBV29-1 and TRBJ1-4, with a possible D match to TRBD1 (6 bases). The CDR3 contains 13 residues. V dropped 7 bases and J dropped 2 bases, with 11 bases sitting between them. CDR1 SQVTM and CDR2 ANQGSEA come from the germline V gene. CDR3 region: CSGRQATNEKLFF. DNA for the CDR3: TGCAGCGGGCGACAGGCGACTAATGAAAAACTGTTTTTT.

The chain couples TRBV7-9 to TRBJ2-1, with 12 bases matching TRBD2. CDR3 length: 16 amino acids. The V gene's germline CDR1 is SEHNR and CDR2 FQNEAQ (reference sequence). J was trimmed by 5 bases and V by 5 bases; bases with no gene match: 7. As DNA, the CDR3 is TGTGCCAGCAGCCCCGGACTAGCGGGACTAAACAATGAGCAGTTCTTC. Translated, it gives CASSPGLAGLNNEQFF.

The V gene is TRBV5-5, the J gene TRBJ2-1; D not certain. CDR1 SGHKS and CDR2 YYEKEE come from the germline V gene (reference sequence). The CDR3 runs to 16 residues. V was trimmed by 2 bases and J by 0 bases, leaving 12 bases between them. The CDR3 DNA follows: TGTGCCAGCAGCTTCGGACCCCCGAGCTCCTACAATGAGCAGTTCTTC. As protein: CASSFGPPSSYNEQFF.

V gene TRBV13 combines with J gene TRBJ2-4, with D possibly TRBD1 on 6 matching bases. This CDR3 has 19 residues. Germline CDR1 and CDR2: PRHDT and FYEKMQ (reference sequence). Between the trimmed V and J ends, which lost 4 bases and 2 bases, there was a span of 24 bases. The CDR3 DNA is TGTGCCAGCAGCTCCAGTAGGGACAACCGTTTTAGGACCAAAAACATTCAGTACTTC. This encodes CASSSSRDNRFRTKNIQYF.

The CDR3 region has the DNA TGCACCAGCAGCCCAAATTTAGGGACAGGGGTGACTGAAGCTTTCTTT. The encoded protein is CTSSPNLGTGVTEAFF. The rearrangement uses TRBV1 and TRBJ1-1; the tabulated D call, TRBD1, remains unverified against the DNA. TRBV1 has pseudogene status. This CDR3 contains 16 residues.

This chain uses TRBV5-1 with TRBJ1-4; D remains unclear. With 1 base removed from V and 4 bases from J, the gap between germline ends came to 8 bases. Germline loops: CDR1 SGHRS, CDR2 YFSETQ. This CDR3 contains 14 residues. The CDR3 reads CASSLTYINEKLFF. Here the CDR3 DNA reads TGCGCCAGCAGCTTGACGTACATTAATGAAAAACTGTTTTTT.

The chain combines TRBV7-9 with TRBJ2-7; TRBD2 matches at 8 bases. Germline V gene lookup returns CDR1 SEHNR and CDR2 FQNEAQ (reference sequence). Losses at the gene ends were 5 bases for V and 4 bases for J; bases not matched to a gene: 10. The CDR3 is 15 residues long. The CDR3 sequence is CASSPLTGGDYEQYF. The DNA of the CDR3 is TGTGCCAGCAGCCCCCTTACGGGAGGGGATTACGAGCAGTACTTC.

This sequence joins TRBV6-2 or TRBV6-3 and TRBJ2-7; tentatively, D is TRBD2 (5 bases). The germline gives CDR1 MNHEY, CDR2 SVGEGT. V dropped 2 bases and J dropped 4 bases, with 12 bases sitting between them. The CDR3 loop spans 14 amino acids. The CDR3 bases are TGTGCCAGCAGTTACCCCGGACTCCAATACGAGCAGTACTTC. Translation gives CASSYPGLQYEQYF.

This clone was recorded a few times. The chain carries TRBV4-2 and TRBJ1-1; maybe TRBD1 (5 bases). Germline V gene lookup returns CDR1 LGHNA and CDR2 YNFKEQ. The CDR3 consists of 14 residues. V was shortened by 4 bases and J by 6 bases, with 15 bases between the two germline ends. The CDR3 spells CASSLNTGPAEAFF. CDR3 sequence (DNA): TGTGCCAGCAGCCTTAACACGGGGCCCGCTGAAGCTTTCTTT.

This chain joins TRBV20-1 and TRBJ2-7, with D unresolved. Germline V gene lookup returns CDR1 DFQATT and CDR2 SNEGSKA (reference sequence). Trimming removed 3 bases at V and 4 bases at J, with 16 bases between. This CDR3 is 14 amino acids long. The CDR3 is CSASLRYPAYEQYF. CDR3 nucleotides: TGCAGTGCTAGTCTTAGATACCCCGCTTACGAGCAGTACTTC.

The genes are TRBV24-1 and TRBJ1-2; 8 bases are a match to TRBD1. CDR3 length equals 14 residues. Unmatched junction bases numbered 7, after V lost 4 bases and J lost 7 bases. Germline CDR1 and CDR2: KGHDR and SFDVKD. CDR3 region: CATSESDRVSGYTF. CDR3 in DNA: TGTGCCACCAGTGAGTCGGACAGGGTGAGTGGCTACACCTTC.

The chain recombines TRBV19 with TRBJ2-2; 11 bases are a match to TRBD2. This CDR3 comprises 17 residues. Germline CDR1 is LNHDA and CDR2 is SQIVND (reference sequence). With V trimmed by 6 bases and J by 4 bases, 10 bases remained unmatched. CDR3 coding DNA: TGTGCCAGTAGCACGACTAGCGGGATCGGGGGCACCGGGGAGCTGTTTTTT. This codes for CASSTTSGIGGTGELFF.

The chain links TRBV5-1 to TRBJ1-6; 9 nucleotides match TRBD1. The CDR3 spans 17 residues. The germline CDR1 and CDR2 sequences are SGHRS and YFSETQ. V shed 0 bases, J shed 7 bases, and the junction held 8 bases outside the gene matches. CDR3 residues: CASSLGRDRVRNSPLHF. The CDR3 nucleotides read TGCGCCAGCAGCTTGGGGAGGGACAGGGTTCGGAATTCACCCCTCCACTTT.

The rearrangement joins TRBV19 to TRBJ2-1; tentative D call: TRBD2 (6 bases). CDR3 length: 11 residues. V lost 4 bases, J lost 16 bases, and 14 bases lay in between. The V gene's germline CDR1 is LNHDA and CDR2 SQIVND (reference sequence). CDR3 protein: CASSTGGAPFF. The CDR3 DNA reads TGTGCCAGTAGTACCGGGGGTGCTCCTTTCTTC.

This chain connects TRBV6-5 to TRBJ2-7; no reliable D call. V was clipped by 0 bases and J by 5 bases, with 8 bases between them. The CDR3 has 13 amino acids. The germline CDR1 and CDR2 sequences are MNHEY and SVGAGI. The CDR3 sequence: CASSYSRVNEQYF. CDR3 DNA sequence: TGTGCCAGCAGTTACTCAAGGGTGAACGAGCAGTACTTC.

J is TRBJ1-2 and V is TRBV7-3; D ambiguous. Trimming pared 1 base from V and 8 bases from J, leaving 23 bases between. Germline V gene data show CDR1 as SGHTA and CDR2 as FQGTGA. This CDR3 contains 17 residues. Here the CDR3 reads CASSLMEESAKAGGYTF. CDR3 nucleotides: TGTGCCAGCAGCTTAATGGAGGAGTCCGCCAAGGCCGGGGGCTACACCTTC.

This sequence joins TRBV6-5 and TRBJ1-1, with 8 bases aligning to TRBD1. The germline gives CDR1 MNHEY, CDR2 SVGAGI. The CDR3 contains 14 residues. Trimming at V came to 8 bases and at J to 4 bases, leaving 9 bases not matched to a gene. The chain's CDR3 is CASVSGGGGTEAFF. The CDR3 DNA reads as TGTGCCAGCGTCTCAGGGGGCGGCGGCACTGAAGCTTTCTTT.

This clone occurred once. The V and J genes are TRBV7-2 and TRBJ2-7, with TRBD1 identical over 11 bases. This CDR3 region has 15 residues. J gave up 4 bases and V 5 bases, and 7 bases lay outside the gene matches. Germline V gene lookup returns CDR1 SGHTA and CDR2 FQGNSA. The CDR3 DNA reads TGTGCCAGCAGCCTAATCGGACAGGGGGCATACGAGCAGTACTTC. Translating gives CASSLIGQGAYEQYF.

V is TRBV7-6 and J is TRBJ2-1, with D possibly TRBD1 on 5 matching bases. Trimming cost V 1 base and J 2 bases, with 9 bases left between them. Germline V gene sequence: CDR1 SGHVS, CDR2 FNYEAQ. The CDR3 spans 15 residues. The CDR3 sequence: CASSLEAGPYNEQFF. The CDR3 DNA reads as TGTGCCAGCAGCTTAGAGGCAGGGCCCTACAATGAGCAGTTCTTC.

As DNA, the CDR3 is TGTGCCAGCAGCCAAGATAAAGGGGGGACTGAAGCTTTCTTT. This sequence encodes CASSQDKGGTEAFF. The V gene is TRBV4-2, the J gene TRBJ1-1, with D maybe TRBD1 (6 bases). CDR1 LGHNA and CDR2 YNFKEQ come from the germline V gene. Between the trimmed V and J ends, which lost 0 bases and 5 bases, there was a span of 10 bases. The CDR3 is 14 residues long.

The chain carries TRBV27 and TRBJ2-7; tentative D call: TRBD2 (6 bases). Trimming took 5 bases from V and 3 from J, leaving 26 bases between them. Germline V gene sequence: CDR1 MNHEY, CDR2 SMNVEV (reference sequence). The CDR3 spans 18 residues. CDR3 nucleotide sequence: TGTGCCAGCAGTCCGAGGGGAGTAGCGGATTACGGTCGCTACGAGCAGTACTTC. Translation gives CASSPRGVADYGRYEQYF.